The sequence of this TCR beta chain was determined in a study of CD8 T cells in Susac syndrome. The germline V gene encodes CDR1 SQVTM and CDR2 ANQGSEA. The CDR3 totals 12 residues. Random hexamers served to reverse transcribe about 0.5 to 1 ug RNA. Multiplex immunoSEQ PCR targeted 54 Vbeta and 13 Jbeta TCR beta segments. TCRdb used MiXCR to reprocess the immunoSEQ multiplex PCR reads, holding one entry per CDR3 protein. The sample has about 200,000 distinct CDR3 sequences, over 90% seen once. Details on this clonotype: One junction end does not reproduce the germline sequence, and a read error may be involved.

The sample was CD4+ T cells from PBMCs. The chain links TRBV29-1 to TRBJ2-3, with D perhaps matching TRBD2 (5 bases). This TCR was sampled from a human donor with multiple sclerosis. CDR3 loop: CSVEGPRTGLEF. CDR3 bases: TGCAGCGTTGAAGGTCCCCGGACCGGACTCGAATTT.